This passage covers 14 T cell receptor beta chains from one sample sequenced in a study of response to subunit inactivated influenza vaccine. One entry per CDR3 protein, called by TCRdb with MiXCR from the RT-PCR reads. The table records just under 550,000 distinct CDR3 sequences, under 30% of them present only once. Separately, the same data were catalogued under a study of T cells expressing NK-cell markers. That work adds: With UMIs, 5'RACE template switching was used to make TCR beta cDNA.

Sequenced material: CD4+ T cells sorted from PBMCs, taken about 12 days after vaccination. All receptors come from a man in his fifties who received an inactivated influenza vaccine.

This clonotype was observed a handful of times. V and J are TRBV20-1 and TRBJ2-1; D call uncertain. Deletions cut 5 bases from V and 6 bases from J, with 17 bases between. Germline V gene data show CDR1 as DFQATT and CDR2 as SNEGSKA (reference sequence). This CDR3 spans 14 amino acids. The CDR3 region has the DNA TGCAGTGCTCAGACCACAACGGCGGTCAATGAGCAGTTCTTC. Translating gives CSAQTTTAVNEQFF.

The table lists this clonotype with a few counts. The chain combines TRBV20-1 with TRBJ2-5; 14 bases match TRBD2. The CDR3 spans 17 residues. Germline V CDR1 and CDR2: DFQATT, SNEGSKA (reference sequence). The junction had 12 bases not matched to a gene; V was cut back by 5 bases and J by 4 bases. In DNA, the CDR3 is TGCAGTGCTCGACTAGCGGGGGGGCGATTCAGTTTAGAGACCCAGTACTTC. It encodes CSARLAGGRFSLETQYF.

The chain uses TRBV6-1 and TRBJ2-7, with D tentatively TRBD1 or TRBD2 (5 bases each). Trimming took 7 bases from V and 2 from J, leaving 18 bases between them. CDR1 is MNHNS, CDR2 SASEGT, per germline. CDR3 size: 15 residues. CDR3 nucleotide sequence: TGTGCCAGCACAAACCTGGGACGGGCTACCTACGAGCAGTACTTC. Amino acid sequence: CASTNLGRATYEQYF.

This clonotype was observed many times. The chain couples TRBV12-3 or TRBV12-4 to TRBJ1-1, with D possibly matching TRBD1 (5 bases). The CDR3 sequence is 13 residues long. Trimming took off 5 bases at V and 7 bases at J, with 14 bases between the two ends. Here the CDR3 DNA reads TGTGCCAGCAGTCCGAGGGACGGACTTGAAGCTTTCTTT. It specifies CASSPRDGLEAFF.

The V gene is TRBV20-1, the J gene TRBJ2-7; D gene ambiguous. V was trimmed by 1 base and J by 3 bases, leaving 13 bases between them. CDR1 and CDR2 from the germline V gene are DFQATT and SNEGSKA (reference sequence). The CDR3 consists of 14 residues. As DNA, the CDR3 is TGCAGTGCTAGAGGGCTTCTGGCCAACTACGAGCAGTACTTC. Its translation: CSARGLLANYEQYF.

This clonotype occurred once. The rearrangement links TRBV20-1 to TRBJ2-1, with TRBD2 matching over 13 bases. With V trimmed by 3 bases and J by 0 bases, 5 bases remained unmatched. The V gene's germline CDR1 is DFQATT and CDR2 SNEGSKA (reference sequence). The CDR3 totals 17 residues. CDR3 in amino acids: CSASGLAGDSSYNEQFF. The CDR3 DNA reads TGCAGTGCTAGCGGACTAGCGGGGGACAGCTCCTACAATGAGCAGTTCTTC.

This clonotype came up many times. This rearrangement joins TRBV4-3 to TRBJ2-2; a possible D gene is TRBD2 (5 bases). This CDR3 is built from 14 residues. CDR1 is LGHNA and CDR2 is YSLEER in the germline V gene. V shed 0 bases and J shed 9 bases, with 11 bases lying between them. The CDR3 region is CASSQDEGSRELFF. The CDR3 DNA follows: TGCGCCAGCAGCCAAGATGAGGGCTCCAGGGAGCTGTTTTTT.

The J gene is TRBJ2-1, the V gene TRBV9, with D possibly being TRBD2 (6 bases). V was pared by 0 bases and J by 0 bases, with 10 bases between. The germline gives CDR1 SGDLS, CDR2 YYNGEE. This CDR3 is 16 amino acids long. CDR3 residues: CASSVVGGYSYNEQFF. CDR3 sequence (DNA): TGTGCCAGCAGCGTAGTTGGGGGGTACTCCTACAATGAGCAGTTCTTC.

The chain uses TRBV12-3 or TRBV12-4 and TRBJ1-2; 9 nucleotides line up with TRBD1. The CDR3 totals 16 residues. V dropped 3 bases and J dropped 4; count of bases not matched to a gene: 9. For the CDR3, the DNA is TGTGCCAGCAGTTTCCTCATTGGACAGGGGCCCTATGGCTACACCTTC. Residues: CASSFLIGQGPYGYTF.

This clonotype has only one observation. This rearrangement joins TRBV7-2 to TRBJ2-1, with D uncertain. The CDR3 length is 13 residues. The V gene lost 4 bases and the J gene lost 8 bases, with 12 bases spanning the gap. Germline V gives CDR1 SGHTA, CDR2 FQGNSA. The CDR3 DNA sequence: TGTGCCAGCAGCTCGGGCCCACCGCATGAGCAGTTCTTC. It translates to CASSSGPPHEQFF.

In this sample, this clonotype turned up many times. This chain links TRBV28 with TRBJ1-2; D might be TRBD1 (5 bases). CDR1 MDHEN and CDR2 SYDVKM come from the germline V gene. This CDR3 is 18 amino acids long. Between the trimmed V and J ends, which lost 3 bases and 4 bases, there was a span of 24 bases. CDR3 region: CASSFFSGPRVGRYGYTF. For the CDR3, the DNA is TGTGCCAGCAGTTTCTTCTCGGGGCCAAGGGTCGGACGCTATGGCTACACCTTC.

This clonotype was recorded a few times. The rearrangement joins TRBV12-3 or TRBV12-4 to TRBJ2-1, with 13 nucleotides matching TRBD2. The CDR3 contains 16 residues. V dropped 5 bases and J dropped 11; count of bases not matched to a gene: 12. The CDR3 here is CASSPGLAGVSVKQFF. CDR3 in DNA: TGTGCCAGCAGTCCCGGACTAGCGGGAGTCAGTGTGAAGCAGTTCTTC.

In its sample, this clonotype was seen a few times. The rearrangement links TRBV7-7 to TRBJ2-1; D is unclear. V gave up 6 bases and J gave up 5 bases, with 14 bases separating them. Germline loops: CDR1 SSHAT, CDR2 FNYEAQ (reference sequence). The CDR3 is 14 residues long. The DNA for the CDR3 is TGTGCCAGCAGTTCCTTCGGTGGAAACAATGAGCAGTTCTTC. Translated, it gives CASSSFGGNNEQFF.

This clonotype was observed at least ten times. The chain links TRBV6-2 or TRBV6-3 to TRBJ2-7; no reliable D call. The V gene's germline CDR1 is MNHEY and CDR2 SVGEGT. V lost 7 bases, J lost 0 bases, and 13 bases lay in between. The CDR3 runs 14 residues. The CDR3 region is CASIRGGTSYEQYF. Written as DNA, the CDR3 is TGTGCCAGCATAAGAGGTGGCACCTCCTACGAGCAGTACTTC.